The clone carrying this TCR beta chain was found a few times. Germline CDR1 reads SEHNR; CDR2 reads FQNEAQ (reference sequence). Trimming removed 3 bases from V and 0 bases from J, with 10 bases in between. CDR3 size: 15 residues. This sample is drawn from a study of CD8+ T cells in alopecia areata. Overall study: The drug, tofacitinib, lasted 6 to 18 months, followed by 6 months off drug.

RNA extraction and reverse transcription yielded cDNA as sequencing template. Clones were sequenced by immunoSEQ multiplex PCR, and TCRdb holds only the in-frame ones, with some missing. This table holds about 98,000 clones, about 40% found once. This sequence originates from a human donor with alopecia areata. J is TRBJ2-3 and V is TRBV7-9, with D hard to call. The sequencing input was CD4+ T cells sorted from blood. The chain's CDR3 is CASSFGPDSTDTQYF. The CDR3 coding sequence is TGTGCCAGCAGCTTCGGGCCAGACAGCACAGATACGCAGTATTTT. Drawing the rest from reference TRBV7-9 and TRBJ2-3, the complete variable domain is DTGVSQNPRHKITKRGQNVTFRCDPISEHNRLYWYRQTLGQGPEFLTYFQNEAQLEKSRLLSDRFSAERPKGSFSTLEIQRTEQGDSAMYLCASSFGPDSTDTQYFGPGTRLTVL.